One and the same sample provided the 18 T cell receptor beta chains below, sequenced in a study of breast tumors, draining lymph nodes, adjacent tissues. TCRdb re-analysed the multiplex PCR reads in MiXCR, keeping a single row per CDR3 protein. The sample holds around 140,000 distinct CDR3 sequences, about 31% seen once. Axillary draining lymph nodes of breast cancer patients supplied the node samples. The specimen was axillary lymph node tissue. These TCRs come from a female donor with breast cancer. Some clones in this sample may be carry-over from other donors' samples.

Regarding this clonotype: The germline gene is not matched at one end of the junction; a read error may be the cause. J is TRBJ2-7 and V is TRBV6-6; D is unclear. CDR1 and CDR2 (germline): MNHNY, SVGAGI (reference sequence). CDR3 length: 12 residues. CDR3 bases: TGTGCCAGCAGTACACGGGCCTACGAGCGGTACTTC. Translated: CASSTRAYERYF.

On this clonotype: An end of the junction does not agree with germline; a read error may underlie this. The chain is built from TRBV2 and TRBJ1-2; TRBD1 is a possible D gene (5 bases). Germline CDR1 reads SNHLY; CDR2 reads FYNNEI. The CDR3 has 16 amino acids. The CDR3 region is CASSRSPGRIIYGYAF. In nucleotides, the CDR3 is TGTGCCAGCAGCCGATCCCCGGGACGAATCATCTATGGCTACGCCTTC.

With regard to this clonotype: Lacking the conserved final phenylalanine or tryptophan, this CDR3 likely reflects a read error. The chain joins TRBV6-6 to TRBJ1-1, with 8 bases that match TRBD1. The ends lost 8 bases at V and 2 bases at J; junction bases unmatched: 4. The CDR3 is 13 residues long. Germline CDR1 reads MNHNY; CDR2 reads SVGAGI (reference sequence). CDR3 region: CASGDRPNTEAFL. In DNA form, the CDR3 reads TGTGCCAGCGGGGACAGGCCAAACACTGAAGCTTTCCTT.

This clonotype was observed at least ten times. Relative to the germline gene, one junction end is altered; a read error may explain this. This chain connects TRBV6-5 to TRBJ1-5; unclear D gene. The germline V gene encodes CDR1 MNHEY and CDR2 SVGAGI. This CDR3 spans 15 amino acids. The CDR3, as DNA: TGTGCCAGCAGTCACTCGCAGGACTCAAATCAGCCCCAGCATTTT. It codes for CASSHSQDSNQPQHF.

This clonotype was seen many times. The J gene is TRBJ1-6, the V gene TRBV14, with D possibly matching TRBD1 (5 bases). The CDR3 is 14 amino acids. The V end lost 3 bases, the J end lost 10 bases, and 13 bases lay between the germline ends. Looked up from germline, CDR1 is SGHDN and CDR2 is FVKESK. This CDR3 is CASSQGVARSPLHF. The CDR3 bases are TGTGCCAGCAGCCAGGGGGTTGCAAGGTCACCCCTCCACTTT.

V and J are TRBV5-6 and TRBJ2-3; 10 nucleotides agree with TRBD1. Per germline, CDR1 SGHDT and CDR2 YYEEEE. The CDR3 loop spans 15 amino acids. After removal of 3 bases from V and 2 bases from J, the junction contained 3 bases not matched to a gene. The CDR3 DNA reads as TGTGCCAGCAGCTCGACAGGGGGCCACACAGATACGCAGTATTTT. This sequence encodes CASSSTGGHTDTQYF.

Turning to this clonotype: This could be a read error, since a much larger clone is one nucleotide away. The genes are TRBV7-2 and TRBJ2-6; D may be TRBD1 (5 bases). The CDR3 extends over 15 amino acids. The germline V gene has CDR1 SGHTA and CDR2 FQGNSA. The DNA for the CDR3 is TGTGCCAGCAGCGACCCCCGGGTTGGGGCCAACGTCCTGCCTTTC. Encoded protein: CASSDPRVGANVLPF.

This clonotype was seen ten or more times. This clone may be a read error of a much larger clone one base away. The chain recombines TRBV20-1 with TRBJ2-1; D is unresolved. The CDR3 length is 11 residues. Germline CDR1 reads DFQATT; CDR2 reads SNEGSKA (reference sequence). CDR3 bases: TGCAGTGGTCTCCAAGACAATGAGCAGTCCTTC. Translating gives CSGLQDNEQSF.

This clonotype was seen repeatedly, ten times or more. The chain couples TRBV25-1 to TRBJ1-6; D is unresolved. The CDR3 spans 12 residues. V dropped 5 bases and J dropped 6 bases, with 5 bases sitting between them. Germline CDR1 MGHDK, CDR2 SYGVNS. CDR3 coding DNA: TGTGCCAGCAGTCTCTCTAATTCACCCCTCCACTTT. The encoded protein is CASSLSNSPLHF.

This clonotype was detected a few times. A clone one base away is much larger, so this may be a read error. The chain joins TRBV20-1 to TRBJ2-7; 11 bases match TRBD2. There are 15 residues in the CDR3. The junction had 3 bases not matched to a gene; V was cut back by 0 bases and J by 2 bases. Per the germline V gene, CDR1 is DFQATT and CDR2 is SNEGSKA (reference sequence). The CDR3 DNA follows: TGCAGTGCTAGAGATCTAGCGGGGGGTCCCTACGAGCAGTACTTC. This gives the protein CSARDLAGGPYEQYF.

The V and J genes are TRBV14 and TRBJ2-7, with 7 bases matching TRBD1. V lost 1 base, J lost 6 bases, and 9 bases stayed unmatched. There are 15 residues in the CDR3. Per germline, CDR1 SGHDN and CDR2 FVKESK. CDR3 amino acids: CASSQGVTGLSEQYV. CDR3 nucleotides: TGTGCCAGCAGCCAAGGGGTGACAGGGCTGTCCGAGCAGTACGTC.

The chain carries TRBV2 and TRBJ2-1; D may match TRBD1 or TRBD2 (5 bases each). The V gene's germline CDR1 is SNHLY and CDR2 FYNNEI. V lost 7 bases, J lost 10 bases, and 23 bases lay in between. This CDR3 has 15 amino acids. This chain's CDR3 is CASNSEGPNTGEQFF. As DNA, the CDR3 is TGTGCCAGCAATTCCGAGGGACCGAACACCGGGGAGCAGTTCTTC.

This clonotype was seen more than once but under ten times. The V call is TRBV6-2 or TRBV6-3, the J call TRBJ1-6; D gene uncertain. This CDR3 has 19 amino acids. The germline V gene encodes CDR1 MNHEY and CDR2 SVGEGT. V lost 5 bases and J lost 0, with 20 bases in between. The CDR3 region has the DNA TGTGCCAGCAGTCACCTCCCAATCGGAGTAAGCTCCTATAATTCACCCCTCCACTTT. It yields the protein CASSHLPIGVSSYNSPLHF.

A word on this clonotype: Given a much more abundant clone one base away, this may be a read error. This chain connects TRBV12-3 or TRBV12-4 to TRBJ1-5, with TRBD1 matching over 8 bases. The CDR3 length is 18 residues. V shed 8 bases and J 4 bases; nucleotides not matched to a gene: 19. Here the CDR3 reads CASGHTLPSGGLNQPQHF. DNA for the CDR3: TGTGCCAGCGGTCACACCCTTCCATCAGGGGGCCTTAATCAGCCCCAGCATTTT.

Remarks on this clonotype: A much larger clone is a single base away; this may be a read error. The CDR3 bases are TGTGCCAGCGGCTTAGTAGCGGGGGGGTACTACAATGAGCAGTTCTTC. Translation gives CASGLVAGGYYNEQFF. The rearrangement links TRBV7-9 to TRBJ2-1; 11 positions match TRBD2. The V gene's germline CDR1 is SEHNR and CDR2 FQNEAQ (reference sequence). The CDR3 covers 16 residues.

This clonotype was counted once. The chain combines TRBV20-1 with TRBJ1-6; D is ambiguous. The CDR3 is 15 residues long. Germline loops: CDR1 DFQATT, CDR2 SNEGSKA (reference sequence). The V and J ends lost 0 bases and 3 bases respectively, with 9 bases between them. For the CDR3, the DNA is TGCAGTGCTAGAGATCGGGGAGGCTATAATTCACCCCTCCACTTT. As protein: CSARDRGGYNSPLHF.

This clonotype was counted at least ten times. CDR3 amino acids: CASSRGQGAGYTF. As DNA, the CDR3 is TGTGCCAGCAGCCGGGGACAGGGTGCTGGCTACACCTTC. The chain recombines TRBV7-8 with TRBJ1-2, with 9 bases aligning to TRBD1. The germline V gene has CDR1 SGHVS and CDR2 FQNEAQ. Trimming took 5 bases from V and 7 from J; bases not matched to a gene: 5. This CDR3 spans 13 amino acids.

This clonotype appeared a few times. The rearrangement uses TRBV5-1 and TRBJ1-1; the D gene is possibly TRBD1 (6 bases). The CDR3 consists of 15 residues. Germline V lookup: CDR1 SGHRS, CDR2 YFSETQ. V lost 6 bases and J lost 6, with 21 bases in between. The CDR3 sequence: CASINEGVTGSEAFF. In DNA, the CDR3 is TGCGCCAGCATTAACGAGGGGGTGACTGGATCTGAAGCTTTCTTT.